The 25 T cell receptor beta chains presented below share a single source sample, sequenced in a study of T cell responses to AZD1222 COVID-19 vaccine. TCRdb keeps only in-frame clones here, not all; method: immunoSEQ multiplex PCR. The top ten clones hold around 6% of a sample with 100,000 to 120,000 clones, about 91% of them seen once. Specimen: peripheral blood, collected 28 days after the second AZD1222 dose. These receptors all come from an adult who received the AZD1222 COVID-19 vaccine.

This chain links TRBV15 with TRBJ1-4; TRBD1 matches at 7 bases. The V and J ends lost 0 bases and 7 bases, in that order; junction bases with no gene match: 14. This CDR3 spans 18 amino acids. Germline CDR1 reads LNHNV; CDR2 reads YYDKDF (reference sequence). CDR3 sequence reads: CATSRDYATGDRTEKLFF. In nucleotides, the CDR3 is TGTGCCACCAGCAGAGATTACGCAACAGGGGATCGTACTGAAAAACTGTTTTTT.

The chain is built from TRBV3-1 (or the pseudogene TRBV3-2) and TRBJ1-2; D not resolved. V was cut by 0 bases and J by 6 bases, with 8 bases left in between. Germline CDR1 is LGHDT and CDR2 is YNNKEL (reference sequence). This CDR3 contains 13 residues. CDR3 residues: CASSQDGRDGYTF. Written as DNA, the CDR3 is TGTGCCAGCAGCCAAGACGGAAGAGATGGCTACACCTTC.

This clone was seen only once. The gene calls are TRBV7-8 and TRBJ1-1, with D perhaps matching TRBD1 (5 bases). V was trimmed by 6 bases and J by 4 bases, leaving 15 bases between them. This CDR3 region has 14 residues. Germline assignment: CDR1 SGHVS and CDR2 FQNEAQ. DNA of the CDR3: TGTGCCAGCAGACTACAGGTAGCGACCACTGAAGCTTTCTTT. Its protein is CASRLQVATTEAFF.

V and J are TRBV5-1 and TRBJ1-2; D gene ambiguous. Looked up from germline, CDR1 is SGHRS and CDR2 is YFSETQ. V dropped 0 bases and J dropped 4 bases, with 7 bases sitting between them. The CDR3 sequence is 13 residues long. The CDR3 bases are TGCGCCAGCAGCTTGGCCGAAGCCTATGGCTACACCTTC. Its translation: CASSLAEAYGYTF.

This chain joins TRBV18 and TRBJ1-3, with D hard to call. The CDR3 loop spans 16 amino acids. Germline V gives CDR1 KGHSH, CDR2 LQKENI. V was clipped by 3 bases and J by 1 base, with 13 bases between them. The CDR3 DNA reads TGTGCCAGCTCACCGAGCGCCCCATCATCTGGAAACACCATATATTTT. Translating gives CASSPSAPSSGNTIYF.

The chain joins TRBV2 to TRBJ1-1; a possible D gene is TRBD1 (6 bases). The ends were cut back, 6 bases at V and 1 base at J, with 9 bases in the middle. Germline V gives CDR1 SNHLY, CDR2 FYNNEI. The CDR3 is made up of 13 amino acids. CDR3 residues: CASRGQQNTEAFF. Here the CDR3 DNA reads TGTGCCAGCAGAGGACAGCAGAACACTGAAGCTTTCTTT. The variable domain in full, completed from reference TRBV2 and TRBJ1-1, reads EPEVTQTPSHQVTQMGQEVILRCVPISNHLYFYWYRQILGQKVEFLVSFYNNEISEKSEIFDDQFSVERPDGSNFTLKIRSTKLEDSAMYFCASRGQQNTEAFFGQGTRLTVV.

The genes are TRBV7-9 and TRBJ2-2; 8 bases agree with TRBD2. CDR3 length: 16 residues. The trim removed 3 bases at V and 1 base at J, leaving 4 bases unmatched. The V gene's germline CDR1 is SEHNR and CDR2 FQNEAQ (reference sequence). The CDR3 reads CASSFLGLENTGELFF. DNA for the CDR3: TGTGCCAGCAGCTTCTTGGGACTAGAGAACACCGGGGAGCTGTTTTTT.

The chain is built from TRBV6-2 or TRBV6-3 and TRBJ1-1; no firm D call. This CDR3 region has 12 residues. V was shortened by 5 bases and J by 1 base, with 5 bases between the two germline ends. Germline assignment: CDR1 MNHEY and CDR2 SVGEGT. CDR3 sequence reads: CASSLRNTEAFF. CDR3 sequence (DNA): TGTGCCAGCAGTCTCAGGAACACTGAAGCTTTCTTT.

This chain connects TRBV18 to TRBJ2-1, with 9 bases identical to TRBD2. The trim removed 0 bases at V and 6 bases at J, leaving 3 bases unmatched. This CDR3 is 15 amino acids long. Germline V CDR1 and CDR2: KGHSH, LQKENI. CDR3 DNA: TGTGCCAGCTCACCACCGGTGCGGGGGGGCAATGAGCAGTTCTTC. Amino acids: CASSPPVRGGNEQFF.

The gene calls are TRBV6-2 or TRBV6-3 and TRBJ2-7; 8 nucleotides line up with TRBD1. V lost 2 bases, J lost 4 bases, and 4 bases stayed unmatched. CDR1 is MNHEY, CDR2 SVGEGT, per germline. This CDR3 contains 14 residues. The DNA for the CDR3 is TGTGCCAGCAGTTACACAGGGGGAACATACGAGCAGTACTTC. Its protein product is CASSYTGGTYEQYF.

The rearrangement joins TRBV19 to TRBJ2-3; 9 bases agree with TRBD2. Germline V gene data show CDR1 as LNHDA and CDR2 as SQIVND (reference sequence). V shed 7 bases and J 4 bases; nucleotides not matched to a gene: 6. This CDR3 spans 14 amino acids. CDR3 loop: CASIGRGGPDTQYF. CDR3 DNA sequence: TGTGCCAGTATCGGGCGGGGGGGACCAGATACGCAGTATTTT. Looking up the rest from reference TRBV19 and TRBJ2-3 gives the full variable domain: DGGITQSPKYLFRKEGQNVTLSCEQNLNHDAMYWYRQDPGQGLRLIYYSQIVNDFQKGDIAEGYSVSREKKESFPLTVTSAQKNPTAFYLCASIGRGGPDTQYFGPGTRLTVL.

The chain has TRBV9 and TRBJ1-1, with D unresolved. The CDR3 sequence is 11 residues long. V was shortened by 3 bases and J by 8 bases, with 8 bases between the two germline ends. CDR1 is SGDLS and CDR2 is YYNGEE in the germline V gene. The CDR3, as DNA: TGTGCCAGCAGCGGGAGAGGAGAAGCTTTCTTT. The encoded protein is CASSGRGEAFF.

The CDR3 loop reads CTSKNETAGGKNEQFF. The CDR3 DNA reads as TGCACCAGCAAAAACGAGACAGCGGGGGGGAAGAATGAGCAGTTCTTC. This rearrangement joins TRBV1 to TRBJ2-1; the table calls TRBD2, which could not be checked here. TRBV1 is designated a pseudogene. The CDR3 is 16 residues long.

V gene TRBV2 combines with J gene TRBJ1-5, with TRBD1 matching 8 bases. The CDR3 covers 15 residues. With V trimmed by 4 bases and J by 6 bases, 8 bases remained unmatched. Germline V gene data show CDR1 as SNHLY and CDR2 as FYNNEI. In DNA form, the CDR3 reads TGTGCCAGCAGTGGCGGACAGGGCGCCGCTCAGCCCCAGCATTTT. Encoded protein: CASSGGQGAAQPQHF.

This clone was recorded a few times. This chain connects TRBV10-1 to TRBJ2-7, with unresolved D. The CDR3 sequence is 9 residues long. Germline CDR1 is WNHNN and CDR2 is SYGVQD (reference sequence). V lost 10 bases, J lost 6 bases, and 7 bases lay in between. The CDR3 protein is CATGVEQYF. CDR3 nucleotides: TGCGCCACTGGAGTCGAGCAGTACTTC.

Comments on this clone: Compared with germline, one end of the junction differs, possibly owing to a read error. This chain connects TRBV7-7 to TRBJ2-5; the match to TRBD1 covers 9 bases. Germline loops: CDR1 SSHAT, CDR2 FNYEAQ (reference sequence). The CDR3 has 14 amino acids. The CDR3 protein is CASSLGTGWETQYF. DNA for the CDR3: TGTGCTAGCAGCTTAGGGACAGGGTGGGAGACCCAGTACTTC.

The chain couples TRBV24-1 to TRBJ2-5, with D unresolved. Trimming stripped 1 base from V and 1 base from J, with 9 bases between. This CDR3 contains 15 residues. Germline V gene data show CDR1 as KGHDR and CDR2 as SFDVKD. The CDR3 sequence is CATSDLRKGQETQYF. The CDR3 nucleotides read TGTGCCACCAGTGATTTAAGAAAGGGCCAAGAGACCCAGTACTTC.

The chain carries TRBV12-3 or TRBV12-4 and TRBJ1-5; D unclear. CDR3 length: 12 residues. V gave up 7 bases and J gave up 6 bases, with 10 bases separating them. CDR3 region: CASTLNGQPQHF. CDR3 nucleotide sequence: TGTGCCAGCACCCTGAATGGTCAGCCCCAGCATTTT.

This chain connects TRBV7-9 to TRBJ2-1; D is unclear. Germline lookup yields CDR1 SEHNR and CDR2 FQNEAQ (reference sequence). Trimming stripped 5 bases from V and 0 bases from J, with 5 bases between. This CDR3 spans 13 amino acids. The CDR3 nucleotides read TGTGCCAGCAGCCAGTCCTCCTACAATGAGCAGTTCTTC. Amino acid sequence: CASSQSSYNEQFF.

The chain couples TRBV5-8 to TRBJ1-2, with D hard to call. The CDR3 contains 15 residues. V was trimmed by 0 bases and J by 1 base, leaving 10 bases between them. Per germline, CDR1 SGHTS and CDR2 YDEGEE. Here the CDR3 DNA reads TGTGCCAGCAGCTTGGCCGGGAGCCTTAACTATGGCTACACCTTC. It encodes CASSLAGSLNYGYTF.

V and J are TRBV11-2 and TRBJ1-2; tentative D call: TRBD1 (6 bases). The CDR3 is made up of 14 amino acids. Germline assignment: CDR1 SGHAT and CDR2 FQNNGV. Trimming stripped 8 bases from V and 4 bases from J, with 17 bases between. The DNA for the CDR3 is TGTGCCAGCCACAAAGGGGGATTGGGCTATGGCTACACCTTC. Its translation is CASHKGGLGYGYTF.

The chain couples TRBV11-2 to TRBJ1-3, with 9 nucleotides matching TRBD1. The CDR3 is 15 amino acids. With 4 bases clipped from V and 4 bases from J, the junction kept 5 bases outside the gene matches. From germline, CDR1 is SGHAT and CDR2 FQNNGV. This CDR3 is CASSSSGTGGNTIYF. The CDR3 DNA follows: TGTGCCAGCAGCTCTTCCGGGACAGGGGGAAACACCATATATTTT.

CDR3 residues: CASSQGGRVNEKLFF. CDR3 bases: TGTGCCAGCAGCCAAGGCGGCAGAGTCAATGAAAAACTGTTTTTT. The chain carries TRBV3-1 (or the pseudogene TRBV3-2) and TRBJ1-4; D call uncertain. V gave up 1 base and J gave up 5 bases, with 11 bases separating them. The germline V gene has CDR1 LGHDT and CDR2 YNNKEL (reference sequence). This CDR3 has 15 residues.

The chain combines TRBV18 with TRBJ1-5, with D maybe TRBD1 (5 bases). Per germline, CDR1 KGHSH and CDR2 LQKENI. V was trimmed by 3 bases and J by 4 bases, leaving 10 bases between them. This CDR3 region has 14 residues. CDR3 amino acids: CASSPAGGNQPQHF. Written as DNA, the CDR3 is TGTGCCAGCTCACCGGCTGGGGGGAATCAGCCCCAGCATTTT.

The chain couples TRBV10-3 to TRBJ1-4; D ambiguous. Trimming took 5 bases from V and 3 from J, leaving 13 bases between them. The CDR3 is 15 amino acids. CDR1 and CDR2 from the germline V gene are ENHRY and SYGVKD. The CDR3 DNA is TGTGCCATCAGTAAGGGAGGACTGCCTAATGAAAAACTGTTTTTT. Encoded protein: CAISKGGLPNEKLFF.